This entry describes one T cell receptor (beta chain). Trimming took off 0 bases at V and 6 bases at J, with 16 bases between the two ends. The germline V gene encodes CDR1 KGHSH and CDR2 LQKENI. CDR3 length: 16 amino acids. This entry comes from a study of OX40 agonist ivuxolimab in advanced cancers. The cohort excluded patients with autoimmune disease history or systemic immunosuppression. The method was immunoSEQ multiplex PCR; TCRdb's version includes in-frame clones alone and lacks a portion of them. The sample records about 26,000 clones, around 75% being singletons. This specimen consisted of CD4+ or CD8+ T cells sorted from blood, obtained in a trial of the OX40 agonist ivuxolimab. This TCR derives from an adult with an advanced solid tumor such as melanoma, head and neck, liver or kidney cancer. The chain has TRBV18 and TRBJ2-3; D unresolved. The CDR3: CASSPPSIPRTDTQYF. The CDR3, as DNA: TGTGCCAGCTCACCACCTTCCATCCCTCGTACGGATACGCAGTATTTT.